Sequencing of this T cell receptor (beta chain) was carried out in a study of cytomegalovirus exposure and HLA in healthy donors. On the study more broadly: There were 300 to 400 genotyped donors. Of these, roughly 80% fell in the genetic ancestry cluster associated with self-reported Caucasian donors.

V was pared by 8 bases and J by 4 bases, with 10 bases between. The CDR3 runs 12 residues. Germline CDR1 and CDR2: MDHEN and SYDVKM. Worth noting for this clone: The antigen remains undetermined.

Researchers ran the PCR with 60 Vbeta and 13 Jbeta primers. Clones were sequenced by immunoSEQ multiplex PCR, and TCRdb holds only the in-frame ones, with some missing. This sample has roughly 160,000 clones, with roughly four fifths found just once. Study-level points and caveats: It was shown in a later analysis that HLA-associated TCR beta chains were more clonally expanded than other, equally common chains.

Donors likely had unrecorded immune exposures despite being nominally healthy when sampled. The rearrangement links TRBV28 to TRBJ2-3; D is perhaps TRBD1 (5 bases). Sequenced sample: PBMCs. This receptor was obtained from a man aged 60 to 69 in good health and CMV-seronegative. CDR3 loop: CASVTRADTQYF. CDR3 bases: TGTGCCAGCGTTACCAGGGCAGATACGCAGTATTTT.